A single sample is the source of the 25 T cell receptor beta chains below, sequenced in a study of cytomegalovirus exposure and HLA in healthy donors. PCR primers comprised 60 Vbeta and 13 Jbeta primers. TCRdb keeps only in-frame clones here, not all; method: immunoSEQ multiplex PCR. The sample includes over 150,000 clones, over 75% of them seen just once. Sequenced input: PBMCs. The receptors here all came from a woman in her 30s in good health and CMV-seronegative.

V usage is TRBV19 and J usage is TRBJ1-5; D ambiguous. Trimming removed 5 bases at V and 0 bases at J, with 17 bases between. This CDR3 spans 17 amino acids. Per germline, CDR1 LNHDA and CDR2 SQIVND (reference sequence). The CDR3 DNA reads TGTGCCAGTAGTCGGCCCCCGAACAGTCTTAGCAATCAGCCCCAGCATTTT. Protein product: CASSRPPNSLSNQPQHF.

This chain's CDR3 is CASSVGTSGNEQYF. In DNA form, the CDR3 reads TGTGCCAGCAGCGTAGGGACTAGCGGGAACGAGCAGTACTTC. The chain couples TRBV9 to TRBJ2-7, with 12 nucleotides matching TRBD2. From germline, CDR1 is SGDLS and CDR2 YYNGEE. CDR3 length: 14 amino acids. The ends lost 0 bases at V and 5 bases at J; junction bases unmatched: 0.

In DNA form, the CDR3 reads TGTGCCAGCACCCCCGGGGGGCTAGCGGTAGGCAATGAGCAGTTCTTC. This gives the protein CASTPGGLAVGNEQFF. This rearrangement joins TRBV7-9 to TRBJ2-1, with D maybe TRBD2 (7 bases). Germline CDR1 is SEHNR and CDR2 is FQNEAQ (reference sequence). The CDR3 is made up of 16 amino acids. Deletions cut 7 bases from V and 6 bases from J, with 22 bases between.

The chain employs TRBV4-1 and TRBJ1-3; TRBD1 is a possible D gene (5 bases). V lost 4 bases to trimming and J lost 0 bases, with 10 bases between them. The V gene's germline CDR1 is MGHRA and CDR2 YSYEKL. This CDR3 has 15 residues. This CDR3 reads CASSLPRGSGNTIYF. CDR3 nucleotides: TGCGCCAGCAGCCTTCCAAGGGGCTCTGGAAACACCATATATTTT.

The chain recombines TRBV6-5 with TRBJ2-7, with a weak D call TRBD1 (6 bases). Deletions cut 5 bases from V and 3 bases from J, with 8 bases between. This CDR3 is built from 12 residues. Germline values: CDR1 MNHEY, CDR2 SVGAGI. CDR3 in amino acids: CASSQGHYEQYF. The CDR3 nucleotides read TGTGCCAGCAGTCAGGGACACTACGAGCAGTACTTC.

The CDR3 DNA is TGTGCCAGCAGCCAAGAGGTCTTAGCGGGAGAAGTAAATGAGCAGTTCTTC. It translates to CASSQEVLAGEVNEQFF. This chain joins TRBV4-2 and TRBJ2-1, with 9 bases fitting TRBD2. V shed 0 bases and J 7 bases; nucleotides not matched to a gene: 10. Germline values: CDR1 LGHNA, CDR2 YNFKEQ. The CDR3 has 17 residues.

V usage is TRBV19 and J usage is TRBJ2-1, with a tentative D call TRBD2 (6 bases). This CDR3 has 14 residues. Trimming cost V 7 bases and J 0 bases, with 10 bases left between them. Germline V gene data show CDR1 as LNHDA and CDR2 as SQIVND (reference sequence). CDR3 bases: TGTGCCAGTAAAGCGGGTACCTCCTACAATGAGCAGTTCTTC. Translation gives CASKAGTSYNEQFF.

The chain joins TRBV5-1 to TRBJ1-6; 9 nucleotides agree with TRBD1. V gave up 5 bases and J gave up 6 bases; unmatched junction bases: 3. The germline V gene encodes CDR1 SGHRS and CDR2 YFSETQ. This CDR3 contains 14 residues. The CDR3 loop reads CASRQGAGNSPLHF. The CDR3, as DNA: TGCGCCAGCAGACAGGGGGCTGGTAATTCACCCCTCCACTTT.

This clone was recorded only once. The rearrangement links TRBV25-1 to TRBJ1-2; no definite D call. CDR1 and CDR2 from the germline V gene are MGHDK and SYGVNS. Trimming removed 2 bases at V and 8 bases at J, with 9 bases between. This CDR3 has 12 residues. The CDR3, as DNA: TGTGCCAGCAGTGAACTCATGACAGGCTACACCTTC. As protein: CASSELMTGYTF.

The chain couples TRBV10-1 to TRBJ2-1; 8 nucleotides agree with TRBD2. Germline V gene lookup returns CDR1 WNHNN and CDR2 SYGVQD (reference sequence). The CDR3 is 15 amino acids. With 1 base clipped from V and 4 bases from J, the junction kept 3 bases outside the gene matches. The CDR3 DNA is TGCGCCAGCAGTGAGTTTCGGGGGGGGTACAATGAGCAGTTCTTC. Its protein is CASSEFRGGYNEQFF.

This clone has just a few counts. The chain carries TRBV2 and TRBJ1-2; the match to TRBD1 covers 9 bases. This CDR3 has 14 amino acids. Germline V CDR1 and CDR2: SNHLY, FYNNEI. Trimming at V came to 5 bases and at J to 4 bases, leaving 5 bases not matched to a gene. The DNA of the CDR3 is TGTGCCAGCAGTTCCGGGACAGGGCCCTATGGCTACACCTTC. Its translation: CASSSGTGPYGYTF.

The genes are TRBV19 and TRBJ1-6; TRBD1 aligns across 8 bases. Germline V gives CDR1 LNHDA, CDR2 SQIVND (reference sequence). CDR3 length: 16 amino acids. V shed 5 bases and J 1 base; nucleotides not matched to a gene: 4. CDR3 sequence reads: CASSDRGVSYNSPLHF. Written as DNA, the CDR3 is TGTGCCAGTAGTGACAGGGGTGTATCCTATAATTCACCCCTCCACTTT.

This CDR3 is CASSQVVDSRETQYF. The CDR3 region has the DNA TGTGCCAGCAGCCAAGTTGTCGACAGTAGAGAGACCCAGTACTTC. The rearrangement links TRBV4-2 to TRBJ2-5; tentative D call: TRBD1 (5 bases). The V end was cut by 1 base, the J end by 4 bases, with 13 bases between. The germline V gene encodes CDR1 LGHNA and CDR2 YNFKEQ. CDR3 length: 15 amino acids.

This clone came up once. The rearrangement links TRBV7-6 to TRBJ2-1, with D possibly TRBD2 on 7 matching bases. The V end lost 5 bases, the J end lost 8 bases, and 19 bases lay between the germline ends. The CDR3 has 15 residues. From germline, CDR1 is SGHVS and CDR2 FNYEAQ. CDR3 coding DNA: TGTGCCAGCAGCCGCAAGGGGGGGGACTGGGATGAGCAGTTCTTC. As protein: CASSRKGGDWDEQFF.

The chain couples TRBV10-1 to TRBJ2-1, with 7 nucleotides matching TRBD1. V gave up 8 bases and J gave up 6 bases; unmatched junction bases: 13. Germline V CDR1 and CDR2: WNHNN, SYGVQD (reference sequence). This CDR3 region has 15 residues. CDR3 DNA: TGCGCCAGCCAACAGGGTAGGGGGCCCCGCAATGAGCAGTTCTTC. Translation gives CASQQGRGPRNEQFF.

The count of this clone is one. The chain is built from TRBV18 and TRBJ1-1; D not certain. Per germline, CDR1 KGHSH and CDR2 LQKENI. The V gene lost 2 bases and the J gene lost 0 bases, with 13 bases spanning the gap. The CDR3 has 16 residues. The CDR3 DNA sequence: TGTGCCAGCTCACCAATAACAGCCATAATGAACACTGAAGCTTTCTTT. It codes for CASSPITAIMNTEAFF.

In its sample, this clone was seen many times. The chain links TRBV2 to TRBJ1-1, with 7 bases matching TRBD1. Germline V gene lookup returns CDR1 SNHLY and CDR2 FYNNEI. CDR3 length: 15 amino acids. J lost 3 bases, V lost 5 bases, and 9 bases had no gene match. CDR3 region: CASSPDRAGHTEAFF. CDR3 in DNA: TGTGCCAGCAGTCCAGACAGGGCAGGGCACACTGAAGCTTTCTTT.

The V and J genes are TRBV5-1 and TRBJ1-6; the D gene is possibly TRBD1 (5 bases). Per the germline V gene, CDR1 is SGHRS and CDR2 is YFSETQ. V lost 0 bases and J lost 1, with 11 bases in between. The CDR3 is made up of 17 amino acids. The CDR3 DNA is TGCGCCAGCAGCTTGGCAGGGTTGGGGTCCTATAATTCACCCCTCCACTTT. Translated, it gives CASSLAGLGSYNSPLHF.

CDR3 DNA: TGTGCCAGCAGTTACGGGCAGGGCCTGACTGAAGCTTTCTTT. This gives the protein CASSYGQGLTEAFF. The rearrangement links TRBV6-6 to TRBJ1-1; the D gene is possibly TRBD1 (5 bases). The CDR3 sequence is 14 residues long. V lost 2 bases to trimming and J lost 5 bases, with 12 bases between them. The germline gives CDR1 MNHNY, CDR2 SVGAGI (reference sequence).

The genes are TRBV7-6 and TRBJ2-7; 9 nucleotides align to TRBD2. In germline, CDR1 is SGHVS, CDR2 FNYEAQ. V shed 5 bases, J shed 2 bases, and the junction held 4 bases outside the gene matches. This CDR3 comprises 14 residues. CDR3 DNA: TGTGCCAGCAGCGGGGGACTAGCACCCTACGAGCAGTACTTC. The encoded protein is CASSGGLAPYEQYF.

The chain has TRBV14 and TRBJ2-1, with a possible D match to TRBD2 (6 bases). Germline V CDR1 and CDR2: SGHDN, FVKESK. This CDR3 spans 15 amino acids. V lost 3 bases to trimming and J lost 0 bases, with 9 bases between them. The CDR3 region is CASSHTTSSYNEQFF. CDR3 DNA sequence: TGTGCCAGCAGCCACACGACTAGCTCCTACAATGAGCAGTTCTTC.

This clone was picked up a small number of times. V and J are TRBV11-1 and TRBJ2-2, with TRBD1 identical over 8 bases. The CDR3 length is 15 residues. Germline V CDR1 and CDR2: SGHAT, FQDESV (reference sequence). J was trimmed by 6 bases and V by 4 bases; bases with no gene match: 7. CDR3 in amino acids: CASSWTGSWAGELFF. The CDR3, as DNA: TGTGCCAGCAGCTGGACAGGGTCCTGGGCCGGGGAGCTGTTTTTT.

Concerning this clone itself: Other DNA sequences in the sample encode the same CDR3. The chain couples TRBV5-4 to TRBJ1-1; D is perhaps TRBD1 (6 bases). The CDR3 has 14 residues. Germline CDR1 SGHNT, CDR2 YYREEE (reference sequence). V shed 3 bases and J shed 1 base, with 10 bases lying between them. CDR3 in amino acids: CASSSKTGNTEAFF. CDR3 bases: TGTGCCAGCAGCTCCAAGACAGGGAACACTGAAGCTTTCTTT. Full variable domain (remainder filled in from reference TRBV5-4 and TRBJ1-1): ETGVTQSPTHLIKTRGQQVTLRCSSQSGHNTVSWYQQALGQGPQFIFQYYREEENGRGNFPPRFSGLQFPNYSSELNVNALELDDSALYLCASSSKTGNTEAFFGQGTRLTVV.

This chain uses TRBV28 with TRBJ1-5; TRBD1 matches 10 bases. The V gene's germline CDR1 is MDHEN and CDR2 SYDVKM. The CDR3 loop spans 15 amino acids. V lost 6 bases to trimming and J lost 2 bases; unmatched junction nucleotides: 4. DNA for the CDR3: TGTGCCAGCAGGGCCGGGACAGGGGGCAATCAGCCCCAGCATTTT. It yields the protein CASRAGTGGNQPQHF.

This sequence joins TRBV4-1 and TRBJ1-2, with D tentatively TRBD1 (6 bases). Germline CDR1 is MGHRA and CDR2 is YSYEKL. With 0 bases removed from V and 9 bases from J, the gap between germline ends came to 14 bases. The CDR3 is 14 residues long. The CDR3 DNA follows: TGCGCCAGCAGCCAAGATACCAGGGGCTGGAGCTACACCTTC. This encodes CASSQDTRGWSYTF.